This T cell receptor beta chain emerged from a study of CD4+ T cells in melanoma. Points from the study as a whole: Neoantigen-specific CD4+ T cells in melanoma reportedly had diverse differentiation states. A reported correlation linked neoantigen-specific CD4+ T cells to CD8+, macrophage and B cell function.

Sequenced by immunoSEQ multiplex PCR; TCRdb stores in-frame clones only, minus some. The sample yields approximately 110,000 clones, over 80% seen once. This clone was detected once. Its target is not known. Germline values: CDR1 SEHNR, CDR2 FQNEAQ (reference sequence). The CDR3 runs to 15 residues. The V and J ends lost 3 bases and 5 bases respectively, with 16 bases between them. V usage is TRBV7-9 and J usage is TRBJ1-1, with a weak D call TRBD1 (5 bases). The sample was peripheral blood. This TCR was recovered from a human donor with melanoma. The CDR3 region has the DNA TGTGCCAGCAGCTTGGCGGGGGGAGGATGGACTGAAGCTTTCTTT. This codes for CASSLAGGGWTEAFF.